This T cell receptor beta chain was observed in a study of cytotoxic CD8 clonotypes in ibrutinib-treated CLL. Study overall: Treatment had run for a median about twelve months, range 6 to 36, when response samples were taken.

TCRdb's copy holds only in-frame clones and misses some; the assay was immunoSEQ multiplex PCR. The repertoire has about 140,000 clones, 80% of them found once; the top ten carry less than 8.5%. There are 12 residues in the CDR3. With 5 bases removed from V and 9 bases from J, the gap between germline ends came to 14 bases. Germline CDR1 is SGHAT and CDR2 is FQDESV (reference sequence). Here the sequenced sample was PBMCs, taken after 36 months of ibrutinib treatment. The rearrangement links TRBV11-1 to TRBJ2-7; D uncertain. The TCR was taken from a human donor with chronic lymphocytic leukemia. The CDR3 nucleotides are TGTGCCAGCAGCCTAATAATAGGAAGGCAGTACTTC. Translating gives CASSLIIGRQYF. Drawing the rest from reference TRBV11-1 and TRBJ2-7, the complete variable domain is EAEVAQSPRYKITEKSQAVAFWCDPISGHATLYWYRQILGQGPELLVQFQDESVVDDSQLPKDRFSAERLKGVDSTLKIQPAELGDSAMYLCASSLIIGRQYFGPGTRLTVT.